This T cell receptor beta chain was captured in a study of shared clonotypes between healthy human individuals. Study context: Used for every donor were three CD4 naive, three CD4 memory, two CD8 naive and one CD8 memory plate. Whole-study results and caveats: Sharing across four donors was seen in 4% to 5% of naive CD4 clonotypes. Generation probability values for non-shared clonotypes were lower than those for clonotypes shared by all four donors.

The assay was immunoSEQ multiplex PCR, and TCRdb's table has in-frame clones only and misses some. The sample lists about 2,500,000 clones, around nine tenths occurring once. The CDR3 loop spans 14 amino acids. J gave up 7 bases and V 4 bases, and 8 bases lay outside the gene matches. Germline V gene sequence: CDR1 MNHNS, CDR2 SASEGT. Concerning this clone itself: Its antigen is as yet unknown.

V and J are TRBV6-1 and TRBJ2-7; 9 bases fit TRBD1. The TCR comes from a young man in good health. Sequencing was carried out using naive CD4+ T cells sorted from blood. As for subset: CD45RA+ positively selected. CDR3 sequence reads: CASSATGGGKEQYF. CDR3 DNA sequence: TGTGCCAGCAGTGCGACAGGGGGTGGTAAGGAGCAGTACTTC.